This T cell receptor (beta chain) originates from a study of T cells in Graves' hyperthyroidism and ophthalmopathy. Study findings and constraints: Blood also contained most expanded thyroid clonotypes above 0.001.

On this clonotype: What it binds is unknown.

Graves' hyperthyroidism without ophthalmopathy progression within 18 months was termed stable. Patients showing uncontrolled infection, other autoimmune disease, pregnancy or lactation were ineligible. The authors took PBMCs from 9.5 to 10 ml fresh peripheral blood. TCR beta CDR3 regions were amplified from RNA transcripts. First-round RT-PCR with HTBI primers amplified the TCR CDR3 region. TCRdb passed the multiplex PCR reads through MiXCR, listing each CDR3 protein once. The sample has 540,000 or so distinct CDR3 sequences, around 14% seen once. The sequencing input was blood. This receptor was obtained from a woman under 40 with Graves' hyperthyroidism.

The CDR3 coding sequence is TGTGCCAGCAGAATAGACACTTACAATGAGCAGTTCTTC. It encodes CASRIDTYNEQFF. The chain uses TRBV28 and TRBJ2-1; the D is unclear. Germline V gene sequence: CDR1 MDHEN, CDR2 SYDVKM. Trimming pared 6 bases from V and 4 bases from J, leaving 10 bases between. The length of the CDR3 is 13 residues.